Listed here are 9 T cell receptor beta chains from one sample, sequenced in a study of cytomegalovirus exposure and HLA in healthy donors. The method was immunoSEQ multiplex PCR; TCRdb's version includes in-frame clones alone and lacks a portion of them. Of about 220,000 clones in the sample, about 90% were seen once. The sequenced sample consisted of PBMCs. These TCRs come from a woman aged 18-29 years in good health and CMV-seronegative.

The chain recombines TRBV5-1 with TRBJ2-7; the D gene is possibly TRBD1 (6 bases). The length of the CDR3 is 14 residues. Germline CDR1 reads SGHRS; CDR2 reads YFSETQ. Trimming stripped 4 bases from V and 2 bases from J, with 13 bases between. Written as DNA, the CDR3 is TGCGCCAGCAGCCTGGGCGCAGGGGCCTACGAGCAGTACTTC. Its translation: CASSLGAGAYEQYF.

This clone has only one observation. The V gene is TRBV7-9, the J gene TRBJ1-5; TRBD1 matches at 7 bases. This CDR3 contains 17 residues. Per germline, CDR1 SEHNR and CDR2 FQNEAQ (reference sequence). The V segment lost 0 bases and the J segment 0 bases; nucleotides outside the gene matches: 5. Here the CDR3 reads CASSLAGQKFSNQPQHF. The CDR3 nucleotides are TGTGCCAGCAGCTTAGCGGGACAGAAATTTAGCAATCAGCCCCAGCATTTT.

J is TRBJ2-3 and V is TRBV19; 8 bases are shared with TRBD2. Germline V gene data show CDR1 as LNHDA and CDR2 as SQIVND (reference sequence). This CDR3 comprises 19 residues. Unmatched junction bases numbered 14, after V lost 3 bases and J lost 0 bases. The CDR3 spells CASSMGRIAGQLSTDTQYF. CDR3 coding DNA: TGTGCCAGTAGTATGGGGAGGATAGCGGGGCAACTTAGCACAGATACGCAGTATTTT.

J is TRBJ2-7 and V is TRBV9; 8 positions agree with TRBD1. This CDR3 contains 14 residues. Germline values: CDR1 SGDLS, CDR2 YYNGEE. Unmatched junction bases numbered 5, after V lost 3 bases and J lost 3 bases. CDR3 coding DNA: TGTGCCAGCAGCGCGACAGGGGAGATCTACGAGCAGTACTTC. This gives the protein CASSATGEIYEQYF.

This chain uses TRBV25-1 with TRBJ2-7; TRBD2 might be the D (5 bases). The length of the CDR3 is 12 residues. Trimming pared 10 bases from V and 3 bases from J, leaving 13 bases between. CDR1 is MGHDK, CDR2 SYGVNS, per germline. Here the CDR3 reads CATLDWLYEQYF. CDR3 DNA sequence: TGTGCCACCCTGGACTGGCTCTACGAGCAGTACTTC.

This clone was seen just once. The V gene is TRBV28, the J gene TRBJ2-5; 9 bases are shared with TRBD1. The CDR3 consists of 17 residues. V dropped 5 bases and J dropped 4; count of bases not matched to a gene: 14. The germline gives CDR1 MDHEN, CDR2 SYDVKM. The CDR3 sequence is CASSPNRGRDFRETQYF. In nucleotides, the CDR3 is TGTGCCAGCAGTCCCAACAGGGGGCGAGATTTTCGAGAGACCCAGTACTTC.

J is TRBJ1-2 and V is TRBV20-1; D remains unclear. The germline CDR1 and CDR2 sequences are DFQATT and SNEGSKA (reference sequence). The CDR3 loop spans 10 amino acids. With 3 bases removed from V and 13 bases from J, the gap between germline ends came to 12 bases. The CDR3 reads CSASIPPRTF. The CDR3 DNA reads as TGCAGTGCTAGTATCCCTCCCCGCACCTTC.

The chain is built from TRBV9 and TRBJ1-3; D remains unclear. The V and J ends lost 0 bases and 4 bases respectively, with 8 bases between them. The CDR3 contains 14 residues. Per germline, CDR1 SGDLS and CDR2 YYNGEE. The CDR3 region is CASSVDPTGNTIYF. The CDR3 bases are TGTGCCAGCAGCGTAGACCCGACAGGAAACACCATATATTTT.

V and J are TRBV6-6 and TRBJ2-5, with D maybe TRBD1 (5 bases). The V end was cut by 2 bases, the J end by 4 bases, with 11 bases between. This CDR3 spans 14 amino acids. Germline loops: CDR1 MNHNY, CDR2 SVGAGI (reference sequence). In DNA, the CDR3 is TGTGCCAGCAGTTACCCCCCAAGGGGAGAGACCCAGTACTTC. Its translation is CASSYPPRGETQYF.